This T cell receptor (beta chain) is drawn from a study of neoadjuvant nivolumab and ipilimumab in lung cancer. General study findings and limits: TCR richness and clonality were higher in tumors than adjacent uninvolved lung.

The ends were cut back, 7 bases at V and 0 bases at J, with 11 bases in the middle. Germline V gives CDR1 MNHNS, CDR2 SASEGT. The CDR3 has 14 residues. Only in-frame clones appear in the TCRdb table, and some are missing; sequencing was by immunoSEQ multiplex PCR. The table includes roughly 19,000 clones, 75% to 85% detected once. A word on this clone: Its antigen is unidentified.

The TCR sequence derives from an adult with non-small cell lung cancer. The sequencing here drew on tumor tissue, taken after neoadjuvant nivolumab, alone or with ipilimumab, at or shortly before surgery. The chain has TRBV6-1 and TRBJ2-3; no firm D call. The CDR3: CASTVTLSTDTQYF. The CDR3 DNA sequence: TGTGCCAGCACTGTGACTCTTAGCACAGATACGCAGTATTTT.